These 5 T cell receptor beta chains share one sample of origin, sequenced in a study of T cells in Graves' hyperthyroidism and ophthalmopathy. The source material, RNA transcripts, was used to amplify TCR beta CDR3 regions. A set of HTBI primers served as the primers for a first-round RT-PCR of the TCR CDR3. TCRdb called the multiplex PCR reads again in MiXCR, with one record for every CDR3 protein. The sample lists 370,000 or so distinct CDR3 sequences, less than 15% occurring once. The sample comprised blood. These receptors were collected from a man aged 30 to 39 with Graves' hyperthyroidism that later progressed to Graves' ophthalmopathy.

This clonotype was seen many times. The chain is built from TRBV5-1 and TRBJ1-1; TRBD1 agrees at 8 bases. Germline V lookup: CDR1 SGHRS, CDR2 YFSETQ. The CDR3 sequence is 15 residues long. With 0 bases clipped from V and 1 base from J, the junction kept 2 bases outside the gene matches. CDR3 amino acids: CASSLAGQGNTEAFF. CDR3 bases: TGCGCCAGCAGCTTGGCTGGACAGGGGAACACTGAAGCTTTCTTT.

This clonotype was seen repeatedly, ten times or more. The chain links TRBV10-3 to TRBJ2-5, with TRBD1 identical over 7 bases. V lost 10 bases to trimming and J lost 2 bases; unmatched junction nucleotides: 4. This CDR3 is built from 12 residues. Germline values: CDR1 ENHRY, CDR2 SYGVKD. CDR3 sequence: CATRDRQETQYF. The CDR3 DNA reads TGTGCCACAAGGGACAGACAAGAGACCCAGTACTTC.

In this sample, this clonotype turned up a few times. The J gene is TRBJ1-6, the V gene TRBV6-1; tentatively, D is TRBD1 (6 bases). Germline CDR1 is MNHNS and CDR2 is SASEGT. Deletions cut 1 base from V and 5 bases from J, with 9 bases between. This CDR3 is 15 amino acids long. The CDR3 nucleotides are TGTGCCAGCAGTGAAGTTAGACAGGATAATTCACCCCTCCACTTT. Its translation is CASSEVRQDNSPLHF.

Ten or more counts support this clonotype. The genes are TRBV3-1 and TRBJ2-3; no firm D call. The CDR3 loop spans 17 amino acids. Germline V CDR1 and CDR2: LGHDT, YNNKEL (reference sequence). The V and J ends lost 1 base and 2 bases respectively, with 16 bases between them. The CDR3 nucleotides are TGTGCCAGCAGCCAAGTTGCAGGAGAAGAAATCACAGATACGCAGTATTTT. Protein product: CASSQVAGEEITDTQYF.

The chain uses TRBV10-3 and TRBJ2-7; D is unresolved. Germline V gives CDR1 ENHRY, CDR2 SYGVKD. Trimming shortened V by 2 bases and J by 2 bases, and 4 bases separated the two germline ends. The length of the CDR3 is 12 residues. The CDR3 loop is CAISEATYEQYF. The DNA of the CDR3 is TGTGCCATCAGTGAGGCTACCTACGAGCAGTACTTC.